The 26 T cell receptor beta chains listed next were all sequenced from one sample in a study of CD4 T cells in relation to SARS-CoV-2 and coronaviruses. These receptors' targets are unknown. Here immunoSEQ multiplex PCR was the method, and the copy in TCRdb shows in-frame clones only, minus some. The sample contains about 19,000 clones, 60% to 80% of which appear only once. Before the COVID-19 pandemic, during about 2010-2018, CD4+ T cells were taken from unexposed donors. After about 11 days of culture, CD4+ T cells were isolated. Material: CD4+ T cells from PBMCs, cultured in vitro. The receptors stem from a human donor in good health.

The chain combines TRBV2 with TRBJ2-7; D is unclear. CDR3 length: 14 residues. Germline V gives CDR1 SNHLY, CDR2 FYNNEI. The V gene lost 3 bases and the J gene lost 2 bases, with 11 bases spanning the gap. CDR3 sequence: CASSEGSTTYEQYF. The CDR3 nucleotides are TGTGCCAGCAGTGAGGGCTCCACTACCTACGAGCAGTACTTC.

This chain connects TRBV30 to TRBJ2-1; 14 positions match TRBD2. The germline gives CDR1 GTSNPN, CDR2 SVGIG (reference sequence). V lost 2 bases to trimming and J lost 7 bases; unmatched junction nucleotides: 1. The CDR3 runs to 14 residues. CDR3: CAWSWTSGRNEQFF. Here the CDR3 DNA reads TGTGCCTGGAGTTGGACTAGCGGGAGGAATGAGCAGTTCTTC. The full variable domain, completed using reference TRBV30 and TRBJ2-1, is SQTIHQWPATLVQPVGSPLSLECTVEGTSNPNLYWYRQAAGRGLQLLFYSVGIGQISSEVPQNLSASRPQDRQFILSSKKLLLSDSGFYLCAWSWTSGRNEQFFGPGTRLTVL.

This rearrangement joins TRBV4-2 to TRBJ1-1; 7 bases fit TRBD1. Trimming removed 3 bases from V and 0 bases from J; junction bases left unmatched: 4. CDR1 and CDR2 (germline): LGHNA, YNFKEQ. This CDR3 has 15 residues. As DNA, the CDR3 is TGTGCCAGCAGCCAGGGGGGACAGTTGAACACTGAAGCTTTCTTT. This sequence encodes CASSQGGQLNTEAFF.

The chain carries TRBV6-4 and TRBJ1-2; D not resolved. CDR1 and CDR2 (germline): MRHNA, SNTAGT. The CDR3 covers 14 residues. Trimming cost V 5 bases and J 5 bases, with 15 bases left between them. The DNA for the CDR3 is TGTGCCAGCAGTCAAGAGGCAGGAAGTTATGGCTACACCTTC. This sequence encodes CASSQEAGSYGYTF.

CDR3 sequence: CASSPQGFGYTF. CDR3 sequence (DNA): TGTGCCAGCAGTCCACAGGGTTTTGGCTACACCTTC. The rearrangement links TRBV2 to TRBJ1-2, with TRBD1 as a possible D gene (6 bases). The germline gives CDR1 SNHLY, CDR2 FYNNEI. Trimming removed 5 bases at V and 7 bases at J, with 11 bases between. This CDR3 has 12 residues.

A remark on this clone: Other DNA sequences in the sample encode the same CDR3. The chain uses TRBV30 and TRBJ2-1, with D perhaps given as TRBD1 or TRBD2 (6 bases each). V lost 3 bases, J lost 7 bases, and 10 bases lay in between. The CDR3 consists of 12 residues. Germline lookup yields CDR1 GTSNPN and CDR2 SVGIG (reference sequence). The CDR3 DNA reads as TGTGCCTGGAGGTTAGGGGGGAATGAGCAGTTCTTC. Translated: CAWRLGGNEQFF.

This chain uses TRBV27 with TRBJ2-1, with 8 bases identical to TRBD2. The CDR3 totals 16 residues. V shed 0 bases, J shed 9 bases, and the junction held 10 bases outside the gene matches. Germline CDR1 and CDR2: MNHEY and SMNVEV (reference sequence). The CDR3 spells CASSLSSRGAPGEQFF. CDR3 DNA sequence: TGTGCCAGCAGTTTATCGTCGCGGGGGGCCCCGGGTGAGCAGTTCTTC.

This chain joins TRBV5-1 and TRBJ2-1; TRBD1 matches 7 bases. The J segment lost 4 bases and the V segment lost 4 bases, leaving 8 bases of the junction unmatched. The length of the CDR3 is 15 residues. Germline lookup yields CDR1 SGHRS and CDR2 YFSETQ. DNA for the CDR3: TGCGCCAGCAGCCCGGGACAGTCGAATTACAATGAGCAGTTCTTC. As protein: CASSPGQSNYNEQFF.

The rearrangement joins TRBV6-5 to TRBJ1-3, with a weak D call TRBD1 (5 bases). CDR3 length: 13 residues. Germline CDR1 reads MNHEY; CDR2 reads SVGAGI. V lost 6 bases and J 2 bases, leaving 8 bases between the germline ends. The CDR3 DNA is TGTGCCAGCAGGGGGGGGACTGGAAACACCATATATTTT. Its translation is CASRGGTGNTIYF.

The chain recombines TRBV11-2 with TRBJ2-1, with TRBD2 identical over 16 bases. V lost 1 base, J lost 3 bases, and 6 bases stayed unmatched. This CDR3 is built from 19 residues. Germline CDR1 and CDR2: SGHAT and FQNNGV. As DNA, the CDR3 is TGTGCCAGCAGCTTAGCCGGGACTAGCGGGAGGGTGGTCTACAATGAGCAGTTCTTC. Its protein product is CASSLAGTSGRVVYNEQFF. Variable domain in full (rest from reference TRBV11-2 and TRBJ2-1): EAGVAQSPRYKIIEKRQSVAFWCNPISGHATLYWYQQILGQGPKLLIQFQNNGVVDDSQLPKDRFSAERLKGVDSTLKIQPAKLEDSAVYLCASSLAGTSGRVVYNEQFFGPGTRLTVL.

The gene calls are TRBV10-3 and TRBJ2-7; 8 bases agree with TRBD1. The CDR3 covers 14 residues. The germline gives CDR1 ENHRY, CDR2 SYGVKD. V shed 6 bases and J 1 base; nucleotides not matched to a gene: 5. The CDR3 loop reads CAIRQDRVSYEQYF. The CDR3, as DNA: TGTGCCATCAGACAGGACAGGGTTTCCTACGAGCAGTACTTC.

This chain links TRBV27 with TRBJ2-1; TRBD2 might be the D (5 bases). The CDR3 totals 15 residues. Per germline, CDR1 MNHEY and CDR2 SMNVEV (reference sequence). Trimming removed 4 bases from V and 0 bases from J, with 10 bases in between. The CDR3 DNA is TGTGCCAGCAGTTCCGACTACAGCTCCTACAATGAGCAGTTCTTC. It is translated as CASSSDYSSYNEQFF.

This clone is a singleton in its sample. The chain links TRBV9 to TRBJ2-1; D might be TRBD2 (6 bases). Trimming removed 1 base from V and 3 bases from J, with 11 bases in between. CDR1 is SGDLS, CDR2 YYNGEE, per germline. This CDR3 is built from 15 residues. The CDR3, as DNA: TGTGCCAGCAGCGTAAGCGGGTTCAACTACAATGAGCAGTTCTTC. Residues: CASSVSGFNYNEQFF.

This chain connects TRBV29-1 to TRBJ2-1; 13 bases line up with TRBD2. There are 14 residues in the CDR3. The germline V gene has CDR1 SQVTM and CDR2 ANQGSEA. With 4 bases clipped from V and 7 bases from J, the junction kept 4 bases outside the gene matches. The CDR3: CSVGQLAGGNEQFF. For the CDR3, the DNA is TGCAGCGTTGGACAACTAGCGGGGGGGAATGAGCAGTTCTTC.

This sequence joins TRBV24-1 and TRBJ2-1, with TRBD1 as a possible D gene (6 bases). CDR3 length: 17 amino acids. Per germline, CDR1 KGHDR and CDR2 SFDVKD. Trimming took 7 bases from V and 1 from J, leaving 19 bases between them. CDR3 in amino acids: CATSGDRGTVSYNEQFF. In nucleotides, the CDR3 is TGTGCCACCAGCGGGGATAGGGGGACGGTTTCCTACAATGAGCAGTTCTTC.

The V and J genes are TRBV5-1 and TRBJ2-1; D call uncertain. Germline V gene lookup returns CDR1 SGHRS and CDR2 YFSETQ. V lost 0 bases, J lost 6 bases, and 4 bases lay in between. The CDR3 is 12 residues long. The CDR3 reads CASSLEINEQFF. The CDR3 region has the DNA TGCGCCAGCAGCTTGGAGATCAATGAGCAGTTCTTC.

The rearrangement uses TRBV6-4 and TRBJ2-2; possibly TRBD2 for D (6 bases). This CDR3 has 15 residues. Germline CDR1 and CDR2: MRHNA and SNTAGT. V was trimmed by 8 bases and J by 3 bases, leaving 16 bases between them. CDR3 DNA sequence: TGTGCCAGCGCATCCGGGACTCCCTACACCGGGGAGCTGTTTTTT. Amino acids: CASASGTPYTGELFF.

This CDR3 reads CASSPLYTGELFF. In DNA form, the CDR3 reads TGTGCCAGCAGCCCCTTATACACCGGGGAGCTGTTTTTT. The chain carries TRBV7-2 and TRBJ2-2; D ambiguous. Germline assignment: CDR1 SGHTA and CDR2 FQGNSA. The CDR3 runs 13 residues. Trimming left V 5 bases short and J 3 bases short, with 7 bases between.

This chain links TRBV6-2 or TRBV6-3 with TRBJ2-2; 7 nucleotides align to TRBD2. Per germline, CDR1 MNHEY and CDR2 SVGEGT. CDR3 length: 17 residues. J was trimmed by 0 bases and V by 0 bases; bases with no gene match: 4. This CDR3 is CASSYSGGLANTGELFF. CDR3 bases: TGTGCCAGCAGTTACTCGGGAGGGTTGGCGAACACCGGGGAGCTGTTTTTT.

This sequence joins TRBV5-1 and TRBJ2-1; D call uncertain. V was pared by 0 bases and J by 13 bases, with 14 bases between. The CDR3 loop spans 13 amino acids. Germline lookup yields CDR1 SGHRS and CDR2 YFSETQ. The CDR3 region is CASSLADRTPQFF. The CDR3 nucleotides read TGCGCCAGCAGCTTGGCTGACCGGACCCCACAGTTCTTC.

V is TRBV7-3 and J is TRBJ2-2; no reliable D call. The germline V gene has CDR1 SGHTA and CDR2 FQGTGA. The ends were cut back, 2 bases at V and 4 bases at J, with 5 bases in the middle. This CDR3 is 13 amino acids long. Here the CDR3 reads CASSLSSTGELFF. DNA of the CDR3: TGTGCCAGCAGCTTATCGTCCACCGGGGAGCTGTTTTTT.

There are a few counts of this clone. This chain connects TRBV18 to TRBJ1-1, with TRBD1 identical over 7 bases. V was clipped by 3 bases and J by 6 bases; unmatched bases: 7. CDR3 length equals 14 residues. CDR1 is KGHSH and CDR2 is LQKENI in the germline V gene. CDR3 bases: TGTGCCAGCTCACCTAGTGACAGGGCCCCTGAAGCTTTCTTT. Amino acid sequence: CASSPSDRAPEAFF. The variable domain in full, completed from reference TRBV18 and TRBJ1-1, reads NAGVMQNPRHLVRRRGQEARLRCSPMKGHSHVYWYRQLPEEGLKFMVYLQKENIIDESGMPKERFSAEFPKEGPSILRIQQVVRGDSAAYFCASSPSDRAPEAFFGQGTRLTVV.

The chain joins TRBV5-1 to TRBJ2-3; tentatively, D is TRBD1 (5 bases). V lost 2 bases and J 2 bases, leaving 12 bases between the germline ends. Per germline, CDR1 SGHRS and CDR2 YFSETQ. The CDR3 covers 15 residues. In nucleotides, the CDR3 is TGCGCCAGCAGCTTTCAGGCAGGGATCACAGATACGCAGTATTTT. The encoded protein is CASSFQAGITDTQYF.

The chain is built from TRBV5-3 and TRBJ2-1, with D perhaps matching TRBD1 (5 bases). TRBV5-3 is filed as an ORF, its function uncertain. The CDR3 has 13 amino acids. Trimming shortened V by 1 base and J by 5 bases, and 7 bases separated the two germline ends. CDR3 sequence: CARSLWGDNEQFF. In DNA form, the CDR3 reads TGTGCCAGAAGCTTGTGGGGCGACAATGAGCAGTTCTTC.

This clone was found a few times. The V call is TRBV14, the J call TRBJ2-5; a possible D gene is TRBD2 (5 bases). CDR1 is SGHDN, CDR2 FVKESK, per germline. The CDR3 is made up of 15 amino acids. V dropped 7 bases and J dropped 2 bases, with 17 bases sitting between them. The CDR3 reads CASTPGGPYQETQYF. The CDR3 DNA follows: TGTGCCAGCACCCCCGGAGGACCTTATCAAGAGACCCAGTACTTC.

The chain recombines TRBV11-2 with TRBJ1-2, with D possibly being TRBD1 (5 bases). V was trimmed by 5 bases and J by 8 bases, leaving 15 bases between them. This CDR3 spans 13 amino acids. From germline, CDR1 is SGHAT and CDR2 FQNNGV. CDR3 bases: TGTGCCAGCAGCCGTCCTTACAGGCGGGGCTACACCTTC. As protein: CASSRPYRRGYTF.